The clone carrying this T cell receptor beta chain was detected many times. Its target is unknown. The V and J ends lost 4 bases and 10 bases, in that order; junction bases with no gene match: 8. The CDR3 length is 14 residues. Per germline, CDR1 MNHEY and CDR2 SMNVEV (reference sequence). RNA transcripts yielded amplified TCR beta CDR3 regions. Carried out on the TCR CDR3, a first-round RT-PCR used the HTBI primer set. MiXCR was run by TCRdb on the multiplex PCR reads, yielding one entry per CDR3 protein. The data show 450,000 to 700,000 distinct CDR3 sequences, with just over 45% seen just once and roughly 19% held by the top ten. Together with thyroid ultrasound, orbital computed tomography, serum thyroxine and TRAb, clinical symptoms were used for diagnoses. These data are taken from a study of T cells in Graves' hyperthyroidism and ophthalmopathy. Findings and caveats of the study: Also found in blood were most expanded thyroid clonotypes above 0.001.

The chain has TRBV27 and TRBJ1-4; 8 positions match TRBD1. The material sequenced was peripheral blood or thyroid tissue (not recorded which). The receptor was derived from an adult woman with Graves' disease, either hyperthyroidism or ophthalmopathy (not recorded which). CDR3 coding DNA: TGTGCCAGCAGTTCTCCAGGGGGCAGCGGAAAACTGTTTTTT. The encoded protein is CASSSPGGSGKLFF.